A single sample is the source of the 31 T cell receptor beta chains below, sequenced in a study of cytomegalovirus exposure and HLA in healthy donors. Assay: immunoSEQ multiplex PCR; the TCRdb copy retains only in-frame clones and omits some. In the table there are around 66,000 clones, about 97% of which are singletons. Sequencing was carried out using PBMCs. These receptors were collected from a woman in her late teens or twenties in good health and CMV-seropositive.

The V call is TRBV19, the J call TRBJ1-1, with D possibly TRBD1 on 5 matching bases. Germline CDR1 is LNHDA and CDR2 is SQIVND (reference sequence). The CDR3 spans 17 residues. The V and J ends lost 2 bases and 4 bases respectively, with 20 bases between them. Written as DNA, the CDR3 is TGTGCCAGTAGTATATTCCCCCAGGGCGGAATGGGCACTGAAGCTTTCTTT. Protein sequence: CASSIFPQGGMGTEAFF.

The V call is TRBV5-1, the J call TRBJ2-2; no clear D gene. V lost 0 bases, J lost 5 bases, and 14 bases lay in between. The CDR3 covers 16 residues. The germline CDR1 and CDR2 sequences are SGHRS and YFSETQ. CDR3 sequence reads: CASSLAGSLLTGELFF. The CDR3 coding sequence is TGCGCCAGCAGCTTGGCCGGGTCTTTGTTAACCGGGGAGCTGTTTTTT.

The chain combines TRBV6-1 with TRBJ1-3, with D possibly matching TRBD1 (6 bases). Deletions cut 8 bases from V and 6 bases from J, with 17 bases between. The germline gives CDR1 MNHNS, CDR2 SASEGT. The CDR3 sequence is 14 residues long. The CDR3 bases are TGTGCCAGCGATTTGTCAGGGGCCCCAAACACCATATATTTT. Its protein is CASDLSGAPNTIYF.

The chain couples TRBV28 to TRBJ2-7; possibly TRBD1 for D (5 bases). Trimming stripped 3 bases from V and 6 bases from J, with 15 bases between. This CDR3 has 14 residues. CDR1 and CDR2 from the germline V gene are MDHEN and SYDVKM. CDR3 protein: CASSLGQGNREQYF. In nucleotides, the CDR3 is TGTGCCAGCAGTTTGGGGCAGGGTAATCGCGAGCAGTACTTC.

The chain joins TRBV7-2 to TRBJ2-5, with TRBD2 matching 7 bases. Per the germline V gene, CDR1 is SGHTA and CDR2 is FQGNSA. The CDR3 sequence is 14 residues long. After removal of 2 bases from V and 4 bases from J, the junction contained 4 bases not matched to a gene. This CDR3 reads CASSLWEGRETQYF. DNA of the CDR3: TGTGCCAGCAGCTTATGGGAGGGAAGAGAGACCCAGTACTTC.

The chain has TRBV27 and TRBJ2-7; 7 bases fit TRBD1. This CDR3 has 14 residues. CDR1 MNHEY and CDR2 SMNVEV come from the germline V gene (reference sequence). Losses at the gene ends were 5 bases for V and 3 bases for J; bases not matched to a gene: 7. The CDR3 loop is CASSKTGWVYEQYF. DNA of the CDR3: TGTGCCAGCAGTAAGACAGGGTGGGTCTACGAGCAGTACTTC.

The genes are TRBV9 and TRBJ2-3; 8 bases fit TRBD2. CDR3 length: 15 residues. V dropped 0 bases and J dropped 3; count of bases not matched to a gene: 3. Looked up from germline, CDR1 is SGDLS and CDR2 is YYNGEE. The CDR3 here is CASSVDGRGTDTQYF. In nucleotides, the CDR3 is TGTGCCAGCAGCGTAGACGGGAGGGGGACAGATACGCAGTATTTT.

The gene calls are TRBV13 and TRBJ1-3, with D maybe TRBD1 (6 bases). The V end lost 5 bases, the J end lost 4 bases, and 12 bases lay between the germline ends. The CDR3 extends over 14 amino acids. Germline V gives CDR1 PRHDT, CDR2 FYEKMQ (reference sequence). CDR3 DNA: TGTGCCAGCAGCCACAGGGTCATCGGAAACACCATATATTTT. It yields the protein CASSHRVIGNTIYF.

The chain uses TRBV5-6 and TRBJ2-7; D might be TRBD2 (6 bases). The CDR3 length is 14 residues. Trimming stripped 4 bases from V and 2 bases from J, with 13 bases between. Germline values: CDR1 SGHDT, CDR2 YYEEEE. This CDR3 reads CASSLSGKTYEQYF. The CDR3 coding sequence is TGTGCCAGCAGCCTTAGCGGTAAGACCTACGAGCAGTACTTC.

The CDR3 here is CASSLTGTYGYTF. The CDR3 region has the DNA TGTGCCAGCAGCTTGACAGGGACCTATGGCTACACCTTC. The gene calls are TRBV11-2 and TRBJ1-2; 7 bases are shared with TRBD1. The CDR3 is made up of 13 amino acids. CDR1 and CDR2 (germline): SGHAT, FQNNGV. Trimming cost V 3 bases and J 4 bases; bases outside gene matches: 2. The full variable domain, completed using reference TRBV11-2 and TRBJ1-2, is EAGVAQSPRYKIIEKRQSVAFWCNPISGHATLYWYQQILGQGPKLLIQFQNNGVVDDSQLPKDRFSAERLKGVDSTLKIQPAKLEDSAVYLCASSLTGTYGYTFGSGTRLTVV.

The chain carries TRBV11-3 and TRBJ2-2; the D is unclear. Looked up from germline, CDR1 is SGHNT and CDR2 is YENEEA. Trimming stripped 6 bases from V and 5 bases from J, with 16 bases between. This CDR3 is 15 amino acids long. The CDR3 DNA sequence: TGTGCCAGCAGTCCGACATCTATGCATACCGGGGAGCTGTTTTTT. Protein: CASSPTSMHTGELFF.

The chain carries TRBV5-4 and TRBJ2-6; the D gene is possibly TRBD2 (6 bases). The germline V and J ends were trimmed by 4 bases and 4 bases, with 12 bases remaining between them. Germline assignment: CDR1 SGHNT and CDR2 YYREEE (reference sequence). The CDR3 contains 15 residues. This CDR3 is CASSLGTLGANVLTF. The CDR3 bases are TGTGCCAGCAGCCTCGGGACTCTGGGGGCCAACGTCCTGACTTTC.

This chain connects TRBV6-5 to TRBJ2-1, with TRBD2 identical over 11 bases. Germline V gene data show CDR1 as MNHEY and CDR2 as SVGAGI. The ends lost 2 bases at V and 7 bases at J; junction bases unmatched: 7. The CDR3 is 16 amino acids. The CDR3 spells CASSYLPGLADNEQFF. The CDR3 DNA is TGTGCCAGCAGTTACCTCCCGGGACTAGCGGATAATGAGCAGTTCTTC.

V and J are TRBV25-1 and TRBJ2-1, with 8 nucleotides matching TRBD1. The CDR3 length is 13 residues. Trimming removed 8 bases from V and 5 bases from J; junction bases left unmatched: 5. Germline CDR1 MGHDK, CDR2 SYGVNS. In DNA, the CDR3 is TGTGCCAGCTCGACAGGGGCCCACAATGAGCAGTTCTTC. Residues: CASSTGAHNEQFF.

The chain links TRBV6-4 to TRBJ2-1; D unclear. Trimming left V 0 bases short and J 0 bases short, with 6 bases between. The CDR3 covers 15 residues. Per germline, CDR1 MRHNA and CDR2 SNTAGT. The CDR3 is CASSDSENSYNEQFF. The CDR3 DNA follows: TGTGCCAGCAGTGACTCGGAGAACTCCTACAATGAGCAGTTCTTC.

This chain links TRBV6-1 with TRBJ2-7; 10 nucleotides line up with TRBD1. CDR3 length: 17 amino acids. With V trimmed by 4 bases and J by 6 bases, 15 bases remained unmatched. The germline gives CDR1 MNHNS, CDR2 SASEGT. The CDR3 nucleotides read TGTGCCAGCAGTGCGTGGGACAGGGGAATCCGGGCTTTCGAGCAGTACTTC. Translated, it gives CASSAWDRGIRAFEQYF.

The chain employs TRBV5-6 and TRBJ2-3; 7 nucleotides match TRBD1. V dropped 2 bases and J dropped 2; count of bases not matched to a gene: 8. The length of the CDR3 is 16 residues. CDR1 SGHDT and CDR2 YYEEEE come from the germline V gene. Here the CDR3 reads CASSLRTGGVTDTQYF. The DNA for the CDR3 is TGTGCCAGCAGCTTACGGACAGGTGGAGTCACAGATACGCAGTATTTT.

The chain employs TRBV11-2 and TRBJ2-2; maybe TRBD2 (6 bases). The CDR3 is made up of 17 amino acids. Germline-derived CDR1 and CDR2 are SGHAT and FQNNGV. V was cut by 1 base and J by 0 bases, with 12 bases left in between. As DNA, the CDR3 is TGTGCCAGCAGCTTAGTTTCTAGCGTGTCGAACACCGGGGAGCTGTTTTTT. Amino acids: CASSLVSSVSNTGELFF.

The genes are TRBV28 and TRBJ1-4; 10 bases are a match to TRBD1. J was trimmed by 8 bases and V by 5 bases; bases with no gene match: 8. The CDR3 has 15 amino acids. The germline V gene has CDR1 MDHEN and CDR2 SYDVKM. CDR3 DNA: TGTGCCAGCAGTGCCCCCGGGACAGGGGACGAAAAACTGTTTTTT. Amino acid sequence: CASSAPGTGDEKLFF.

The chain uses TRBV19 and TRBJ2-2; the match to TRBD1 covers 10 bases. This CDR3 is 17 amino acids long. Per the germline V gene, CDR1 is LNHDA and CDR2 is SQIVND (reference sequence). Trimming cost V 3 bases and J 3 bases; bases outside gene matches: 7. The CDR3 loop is CASSIRQGAQYTGELFF. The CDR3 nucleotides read TGTGCCAGTAGTATCCGACAGGGGGCGCAGTACACCGGGGAGCTGTTTTTT.

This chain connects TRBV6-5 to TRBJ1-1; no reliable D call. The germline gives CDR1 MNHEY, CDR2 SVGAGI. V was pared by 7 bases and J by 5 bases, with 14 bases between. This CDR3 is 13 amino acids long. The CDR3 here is CASNRGRSTEAFF. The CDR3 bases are TGTGCCAGCAATCGAGGCCGGTCGACTGAAGCTTTCTTT.

The CDR3, as DNA: TGTGCCAGCAGGGCACAGGGTGTTTCCTACAATGAGCAGTTCTTC. Its protein product is CASRAQGVSYNEQFF. The chain combines TRBV28 with TRBJ2-1; D perhaps matches TRBD1 (6 bases). CDR3 length: 15 residues. CDR1 is MDHEN and CDR2 is SYDVKM in the germline V gene. V lost 6 bases and J 1 base, leaving 13 bases between the germline ends.

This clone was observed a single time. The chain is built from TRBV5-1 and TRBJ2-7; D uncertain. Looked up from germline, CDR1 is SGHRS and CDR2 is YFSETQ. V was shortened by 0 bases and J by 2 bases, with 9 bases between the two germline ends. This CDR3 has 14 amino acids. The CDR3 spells CASSLEGVTYEQYF. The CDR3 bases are TGCGCCAGCAGCTTGGAAGGAGTCACCTACGAGCAGTACTTC.

The CDR3 bases are TGTGCCAGCAGCTCAGGGACAGGAGCTCTCTCTGGGGCCAACGTCCTGACTTTC. Translated: CASSSGTGALSGANVLTF. The chain combines TRBV9 with TRBJ2-6; 8 bases fit TRBD1. Unmatched junction bases numbered 9, after V lost 4 bases and J lost 0 bases. Germline assignment: CDR1 SGDLS and CDR2 YYNGEE. The CDR3 totals 18 residues.

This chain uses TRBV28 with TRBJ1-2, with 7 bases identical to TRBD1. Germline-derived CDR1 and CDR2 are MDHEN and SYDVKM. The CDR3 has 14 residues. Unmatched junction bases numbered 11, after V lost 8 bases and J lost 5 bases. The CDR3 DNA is TGTGCCAGCGAGAGAGGGACAGCAGTTTATGGCTACACCTTC. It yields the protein CASERGTAVYGYTF.

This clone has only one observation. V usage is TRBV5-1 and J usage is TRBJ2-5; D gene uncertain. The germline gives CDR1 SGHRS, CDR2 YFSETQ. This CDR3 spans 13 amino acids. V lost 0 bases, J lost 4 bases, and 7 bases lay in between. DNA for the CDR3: TGCGCCAGCAGCTTGGCGCCTATAGAGACCCAGTACTTC. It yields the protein CASSLAPIETQYF.

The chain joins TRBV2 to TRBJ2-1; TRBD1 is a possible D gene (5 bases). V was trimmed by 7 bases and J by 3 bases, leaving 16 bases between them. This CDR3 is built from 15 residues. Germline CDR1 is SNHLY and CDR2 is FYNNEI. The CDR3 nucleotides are TGTGCCAGCAAAATTTGGGGCCAAGACTACAATGAGCAGTTCTTC. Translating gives CASKIWGQDYNEQFF.

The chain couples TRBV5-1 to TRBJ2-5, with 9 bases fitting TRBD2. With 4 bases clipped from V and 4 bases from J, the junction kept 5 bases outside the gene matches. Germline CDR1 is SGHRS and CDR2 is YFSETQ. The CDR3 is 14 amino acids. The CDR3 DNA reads TGCGCCAGCAGCCCGGGGACTAGCAGAGAGACCCAGTACTTC. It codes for CASSPGTSRETQYF.

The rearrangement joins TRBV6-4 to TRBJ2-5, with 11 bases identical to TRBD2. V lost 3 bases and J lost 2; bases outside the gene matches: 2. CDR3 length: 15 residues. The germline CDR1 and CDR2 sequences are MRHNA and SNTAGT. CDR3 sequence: CASSEGTSGQETQYF. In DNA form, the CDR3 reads TGTGCCAGCAGTGAGGGGACTAGCGGACAAGAGACCCAGTACTTC.

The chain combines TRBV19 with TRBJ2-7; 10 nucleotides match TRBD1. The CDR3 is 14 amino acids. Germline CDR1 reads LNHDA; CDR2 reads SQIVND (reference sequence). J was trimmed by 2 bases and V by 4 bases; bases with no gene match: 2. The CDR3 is CASSSGTGAYEQYF. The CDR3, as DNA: TGTGCCAGTAGTAGTGGGACAGGGGCCTACGAGCAGTACTTC.

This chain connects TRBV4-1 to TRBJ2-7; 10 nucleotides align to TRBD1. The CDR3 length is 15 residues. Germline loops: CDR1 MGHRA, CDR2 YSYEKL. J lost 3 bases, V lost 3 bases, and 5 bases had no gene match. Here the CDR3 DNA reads TGCGCCAGCAGCCATCCTAGGACAGGGGGCTACGAGCAGTACTTC. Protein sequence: CASSHPRTGGYEQYF.